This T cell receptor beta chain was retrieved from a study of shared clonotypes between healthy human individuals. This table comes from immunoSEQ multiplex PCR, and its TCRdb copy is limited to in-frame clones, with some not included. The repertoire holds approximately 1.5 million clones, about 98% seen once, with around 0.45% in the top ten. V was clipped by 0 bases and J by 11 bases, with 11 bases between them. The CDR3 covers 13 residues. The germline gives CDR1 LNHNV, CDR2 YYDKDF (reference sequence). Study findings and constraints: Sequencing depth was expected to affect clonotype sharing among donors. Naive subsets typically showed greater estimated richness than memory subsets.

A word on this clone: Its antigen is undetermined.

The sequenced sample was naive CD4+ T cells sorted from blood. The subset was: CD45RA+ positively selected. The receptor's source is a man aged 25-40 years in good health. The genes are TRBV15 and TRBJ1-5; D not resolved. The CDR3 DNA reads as TGTGCCACCAGCAGAGATATGAGAAGAGCCCAGCATTTT. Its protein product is CATSRDMRRAQHF.